The rows below give T cell receptor beta chains drawn from one sample of a study of blood T cells in healthy people across ages. TCRdb reprocessed the 5' RACE reads with MiXCR, giving one entry per CDR3 protein. The table shows 1,800,000 or so distinct CDR3 sequences, with more than 35% occurring only once. Sequencing input: blood. The receptor source for this set is a human donor in good health. Both conserved end residues are part of each CDR3. Each record gives: V gene, CDR3 protein.

V: TRBV6-2/TRBV6-3
CDR3: CASSSPWSSEQYF

V: TRBV10-3
CDR3: CASSYQRRIADTQYF

V: TRBV4-1
CDR3: CVSSQVKGSSYGYTF

V: TRBV7-2
CDR3: CASSSGLAGRDTQYF

V: TRBV10-3
CDR3: CAISQTKGSGNSPLHF

V: TRBV28
CDR3: CASSKGAHEQYF

V: TRBV20-1
CDR3: CSASKRWDTGGLFF

V: TRBV4-3
CDR3: CASSASGTGPGNTIYF

V: TRBV4-1
CDR3: CASSQGVLAGSQETQYF

V: TRBV20-1
CDR3: CSGYTSGQETQYF

V: TRBV3-1
CDR3: CASSHSGLNNEQFF

V: TRBV29-1
CDR3: CSVFGTDAYEQYF

V: TRBV29-1
CDR3: CSVRGTAKGVNTEAFF

V: TRBV29-1
CDR3: CSASVGGPYEQYF

V: TRBV12-3/TRBV12-4
CDR3: CTSGIAVYNEQFF

V: TRBV7-2
CDR3: CASSTQTGLGYGYTF

V: TRBV11-1
CDR3: CASSFTGFSDTQYF

V: TRBV6-4
CDR3: CASSVSGGFGEQYF

V: TRBV7-2
CDR3: CASSLVDRNYGYTF

V: TRBV7-9
CDR3: CASSSTLGGDSPLHF

V: TRBV15
CDR3: CATSRLHPPRGGETQYF

V: TRBV7-9
CDR3: CASSHQDEAFF

V: TRBV29-1
CDR3: CSTNRDSGYGYTF

V: TRBV6-5
CDR3: CASSYRSGVGETQYF

V: TRBV29-1
CDR3: CSVGFKVRVDTEAFF

V: TRBV12-5
CDR3: CASGLGTLDGYTF

V: TRBV20-1
CDR3: CSASDYNEQFF

V: TRBV3-1
CDR3: CASSQDIWAGVRETQYF

V: TRBV5-1
CDR3: CASSSGSGDGYTF

V: TRBV4-1
CDR3: CASSQDLRSDTQYF

V: TRBV5-1
CDR3: CASSLTVGTETQYF

V: TRBV6-5
CDR3: CASSRTPGTANTEAFF

V: TRBV3-1
CDR3: CASTGDATDTQYF

V: TRBV28
CDR3: CASSPTGVVWEQYF

V: TRBV28
CDR3: CASLDGQTYEQYF

V: TRBV5-1
CDR3: CASSITDRRTGANVLTF

V: TRBV12-3/TRBV12-4
CDR3: CASSRERPYEQYF

V: TRBV12-3/TRBV12-4
CDR3: CASGTRFNEQFF

V: TRBV11-1
CDR3: CASSLYAGTGGLKKFGYTF

V: TRBV5-5
CDR3: CASSLLDRAKNIQYF

V: TRBV20-1
CDR3: CSARTVKSGGLGEQYF

V: TRBV4-1
CDR3: CASSPRVAGEQYF

V: TRBV5-1
CDR3: CASSAMGGGAHNEQFF

V: TRBV6-5
CDR3: CASSYSMMMRDSVNTEAFF

V: TRBV7-9
CDR3: CASSLWDSRRGELFF

V: TRBV12-3/TRBV12-4
CDR3: CATGGANTQYF

V: TRBV4-3
CDR3: CASSRAGTGELFF

V: TRBV10-3
CDR3: CAISESSSRDEQYF

V: TRBV20-1
CDR3: CSASSSSGNNEQFF

V: TRBV30
CDR3: CAWSEGSSNQPQHF

V: TRBV21-1
CDR3: CASSQDRETLGEQYF

V: TRBV15
CDR3: CATSRNLRDTQYF

V: TRBV9
CDR3: CASSVEGTVNYGYTF

V: TRBV7-2
CDR3: CASRGSGDSPLHF